This TCR beta chain was sequenced during a study of metastatic and nonmetastatic thyroid tumors. Study summary: Malignant thyroid and benign thyroid patients provided blood and tumor or nodule tissue whose repertoires were compared.

Authors' methods: In papillary thyroid cancer, a distant-metastasis classifier was built using CDR3 differences across clinicopathological groups. TCRdb re-called the PCR reads with MiXCR. The V and J calls follow TCRdb's processing rather than the paper's. The table records 12,000 or so clones, 25% to 35% of them present only once. All patients were treatment-naive before thyroid surgery. About this clone: Its specificity is not known.

Study-wide findings and caveats: As reported, TCR beta diversity in blood and tumor was significantly higher in malignant thyroid tumors than in benign nodules.

The origin of this receptor is a female donor with papillary thyroid cancer or a benign thyroid nodule (not recorded which). Some clones in this sample may be carry-over from other donors' samples. Material: tumor tissue.

The CDR3 sequence is CASSSSGVAGGGEQFF. CDR3 nucleotides: TGCGCCAGCAGCTCCTCCGGGGTAGCGGGAGGGGGTGAGCAGTTCTTC. The chain links TRBV5-1 to TRBJ2-1, with TRBD2 identical over 11 bases. The CDR3 has 16 residues. CDR1 SGHRS and CDR2 YFSETQ come from the germline V gene. V lost 3 bases and J lost 9; bases outside the gene matches: 11.